The 14 T cell receptor beta chains given below trace back to one sample, sequenced in a study of blood T cell repertoires in COVID-19. The method was immunoSEQ multiplex PCR; TCRdb's version includes in-frame clones alone and lacks a portion of them. In the table there are 300,000 to 350,000 clones, approximately 90% of which are singletons. The sequencing sample was made of peripheral blood. The receptors come from a man in his late teens or twenties with active or convalescent COVID-19.

The chain employs TRBV6-1 and TRBJ1-5; D gene ambiguous. This CDR3 has 14 residues. Germline V lookup: CDR1 MNHNS, CDR2 SASEGT. Trimming removed 2 bases at V and 9 bases at J, with 14 bases between. This chain's CDR3 is CASSESREDLPQHF. The CDR3 DNA reads as TGTGCCAGCAGTGAATCCCGGGAGGATCTGCCCCAGCATTTT.

The sample holds one count of this clone. This chain links TRBV4-1 with TRBJ2-1; TRBD2 might be the D (6 bases). Trimming removed 4 bases at V and 7 bases at J, with 23 bases between. Germline values: CDR1 MGHRA, CDR2 YSYEKL. This CDR3 is 17 amino acids long. In DNA form, the CDR3 reads TGCGCCAGCAGCCTCAGAGCAGTAGCGGCAGGAGGAAATGAGCAGTTCTTC. Translation gives CASSLRAVAAGGNEQFF.

The V and J genes are TRBV27 and TRBJ1-4; D is undetermined. CDR1 and CDR2 from the germline V gene are MNHEY and SMNVEV (reference sequence). Trimming took 8 bases from V and 6 from J, leaving 10 bases between them. The CDR3 runs to 12 residues. This chain's CDR3 is CASGSGDEKLFF. CDR3 DNA sequence: TGTGCCAGCGGAAGCGGGGATGAAAAACTGTTTTTT. The entire variable domain, with the rest obtained from reference TRBV27 and TRBJ1-4, is as follows: EAQVTQNPRYLITVTGKKLTVTCSQNMNHEYMSWYRQDPGLGLRQIYYSMNVEVTDKGDVPEGYKVSRKEKRNFPLILESPSPNQTSLYFCASGSGDEKLFFGSGTQLSVL.

The J gene is TRBJ2-7, the V gene TRBV27, with 7 bases identical to TRBD2. The trim removed 4 bases at V and 2 bases at J, leaving 5 bases unmatched. This CDR3 spans 14 amino acids. CDR1 is MNHEY and CDR2 is SMNVEV in the germline V gene (reference sequence). This chain's CDR3 is CASSSAGIAYEQYF. The CDR3 region has the DNA TGTGCCAGCAGTTCAGCGGGGATAGCCTACGAGCAGTACTTC.

V usage is TRBV5-4 and J usage is TRBJ2-7; D is uncertain. Between the trimmed V and J ends, which lost 4 bases and 2 bases, there was a span of 13 bases. The V gene's germline CDR1 is SGHNT and CDR2 YYREEE (reference sequence). The CDR3 contains 14 residues. CDR3 in DNA: TGTGCCAGCAGCCGGCTGGGCCGAACCTACGAGCAGTACTTC. It yields the protein CASSRLGRTYEQYF.

The chain uses TRBV6-5 and TRBJ2-3; 12 nucleotides line up with TRBD2. The CDR3 has 16 residues. Germline V gives CDR1 MNHEY, CDR2 SVGAGI. J lost 4 bases, V lost 4 bases, and 6 bases had no gene match. The CDR3 DNA follows: TGTGCCAGCAGTTTTCTAGCGGGAGGGCCGGCAGATACGCAGTATTTT. As protein: CASSFLAGGPADTQYF.

This chain uses TRBV2 with TRBJ2-7, with 7 bases fitting TRBD1. V lost 8 bases and J lost 3; bases outside the gene matches: 1. Germline CDR1 is SNHLY and CDR2 is FYNNEI. The CDR3 covers 11 residues. CDR3 sequence: CASAGGYEQYF. CDR3 sequence (DNA): TGTGCCAGCGCAGGGGGCTACGAGCAGTACTTC. Using reference TRBV2 and TRBJ2-7 for the parts outside the CDR3, the full variable domain is EPEVTQTPSHQVTQMGQEVILRCVPISNHLYFYWYRQILGQKVEFLVSFYNNEISEKSEIFDDQFSVERPDGSNFTLKIRSTKLEDSAMYFCASAGGYEQYFGPGTRLTVT.

The CDR3 DNA follows: TGCGCCAGCAGCCAAGAGACGGGACTAGCGGCAATAAGCACAGATACGCAGTATTTT. Protein: CASSQETGLAAISTDTQYF. The gene calls are TRBV4-3 and TRBJ2-3; 11 bases line up with TRBD2. V was clipped by 0 bases and J by 0 bases; unmatched bases: 8. This CDR3 comprises 19 residues. The V gene's germline CDR1 is LGHNA and CDR2 YSLEER.

This clone was seen only a few times. The J gene is TRBJ2-3, the V gene TRBV7-2, with D uncertain. The ends were cut back, 2 bases at V and 2 bases at J, with 8 bases in the middle. CDR3 length: 14 residues. Germline V gene sequence: CDR1 SGHTA, CDR2 FQGNSA. CDR3 bases: TGTGCCAGCAGCTTAAGTGTGGCCACAGATACGCAGTATTTT. Its protein product is CASSLSVATDTQYF.

This rearrangement joins TRBV6-5 to TRBJ2-3, with D perhaps TRBD1 (6 bases). Trimming removed 5 bases at V and 0 bases at J, with 9 bases between. This CDR3 region has 14 residues. Germline CDR1 and CDR2: MNHEY and SVGAGI. The CDR3 nucleotides are TGTGCCAGCAGTCTCAGGGGAAGCACAGATACGCAGTATTTT. Translation: CASSLRGSTDTQYF.

The chain has TRBV2 and TRBJ2-3, with a tentative D call TRBD1 (5 bases). The ends were cut back, 4 bases at V and 4 bases at J, with 15 bases in the middle. The CDR3 totals 15 residues. Germline CDR1 reads SNHLY; CDR2 reads FYNNEI. The CDR3 is CASSVWGVTADTQYF. DNA of the CDR3: TGTGCCAGCAGTGTATGGGGCGTCACGGCAGATACGCAGTATTTT.

The chain is built from TRBV3-1 (or the pseudogene TRBV3-2) and TRBJ2-3; TRBD2 matches 12 bases. CDR1 is LGHDT and CDR2 is YNNKEL in the germline V gene (reference sequence). This CDR3 region has 16 residues. The ends lost 2 bases at V and 5 bases at J; junction bases unmatched: 5. CDR3 loop: CASSQSASGRGDTQYF. The DNA for the CDR3 is TGTGCCAGCAGCCAATCCGCTAGCGGGAGGGGAGATACGCAGTATTTT.

The genes are TRBV14 and TRBJ2-3; 13 positions match TRBD2. CDR3 length equals 17 residues. Germline CDR1 and CDR2: SGHDN and FVKESK. The junction had 10 bases not matched to a gene; V was cut back by 3 bases and J by 7 bases. This chain's CDR3 is CASSQKLAGGPTNTQYF. Here the CDR3 DNA reads TGTGCCAGCAGCCAGAAACTAGCGGGGGGGCCTACGAATACGCAGTATTTT.

The J gene is TRBJ2-1, the V gene TRBV19; no firm D call. Germline V lookup: CDR1 LNHDA, CDR2 SQIVND (reference sequence). The CDR3 extends over 14 amino acids. V shed 1 base and J shed 7 bases, with 11 bases lying between them. Here the CDR3 reads CASSIGTARNEQFF. CDR3 nucleotides: TGTGCCAGTAGTATAGGCACCGCCAGGAATGAGCAGTTCTTC.